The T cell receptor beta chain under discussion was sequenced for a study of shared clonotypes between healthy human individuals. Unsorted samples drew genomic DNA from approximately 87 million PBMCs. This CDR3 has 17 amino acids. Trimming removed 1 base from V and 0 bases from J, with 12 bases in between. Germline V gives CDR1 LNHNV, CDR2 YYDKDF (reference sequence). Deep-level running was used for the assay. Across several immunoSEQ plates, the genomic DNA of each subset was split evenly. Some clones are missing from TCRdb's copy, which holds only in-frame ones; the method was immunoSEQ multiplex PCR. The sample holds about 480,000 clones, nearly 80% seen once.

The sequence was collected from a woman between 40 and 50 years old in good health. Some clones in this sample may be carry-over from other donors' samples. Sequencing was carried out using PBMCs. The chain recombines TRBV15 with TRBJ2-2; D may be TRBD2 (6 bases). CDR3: CATSRALSGSNTGELFF. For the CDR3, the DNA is TGTGCCACCAGCAGAGCACTAAGCGGGTCGAACACCGGGGAGCTGTTTTTT.